The present T cell receptor (beta chain) was sequenced within a study of CD8+CD57+ T cells in acquired aplastic anemia. The CDR3 is made up of 16 amino acids. Germline CDR1 is KGHDR and CDR2 is SFDVKD. The ends lost 4 bases at V and 5 bases at J; junction bases unmatched: 9. Patients included in sequencing had previously demonstrated CD8+CD57+ cell expansion by flow cytometry. TCR beta VDJ and CDR3 profiling used genomic DNA as template. TCRdb re-called the reads through MiXCR, storing one row per CDR3 protein. The table records about 120,000 distinct CDR3 sequences, under 65% of them present only once.

The receptor was isolated from a human donor with aplastic anemia. Sequenced: sorted CD4+, CD8+, or CD8+CD57+ T cells (not recorded which) from PBMCs. The chain uses TRBV24-1 and TRBJ2-2, with 7 bases fitting TRBD2. The CDR3 is CATSDPGRGETGELFF. As DNA, the CDR3 is TGTGCCACCAGTGACCCTGGGAGGGGCGAGACCGGGGAGCTGTTTTTT.